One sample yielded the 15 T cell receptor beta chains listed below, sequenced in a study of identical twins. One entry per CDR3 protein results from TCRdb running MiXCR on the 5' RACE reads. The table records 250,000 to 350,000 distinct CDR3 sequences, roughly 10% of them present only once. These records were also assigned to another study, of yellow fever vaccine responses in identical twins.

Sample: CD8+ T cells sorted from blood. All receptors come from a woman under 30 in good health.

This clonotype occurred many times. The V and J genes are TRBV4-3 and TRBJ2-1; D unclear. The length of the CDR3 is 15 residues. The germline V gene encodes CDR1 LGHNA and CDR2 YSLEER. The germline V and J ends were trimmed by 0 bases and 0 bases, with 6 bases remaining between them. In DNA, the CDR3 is TGCGCCAGCAGCCAAGATCACGGCTCCTACAATGAGCAGTTCTTC. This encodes CASSQDHGSYNEQFF.

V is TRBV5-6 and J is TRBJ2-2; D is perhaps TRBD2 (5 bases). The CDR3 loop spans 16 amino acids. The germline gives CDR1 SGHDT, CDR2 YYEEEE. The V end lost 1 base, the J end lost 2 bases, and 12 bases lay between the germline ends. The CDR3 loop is CASSLQWTFNTGELFF. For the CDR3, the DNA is TGTGCCAGCAGCTTGCAGTGGACTTTTAACACCGGGGAGCTGTTTTTT. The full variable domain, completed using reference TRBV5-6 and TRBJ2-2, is DAGVTQSPTHLIKTRGQQVTLRCSPKSGHDTVSWYQQALGQGPQFIFQYYEEEERQRGNFPDRFSGHQFPNYSSELNVNALLLGDSALYLCASSLQWTFNTGELFFGEGSRLTVL.

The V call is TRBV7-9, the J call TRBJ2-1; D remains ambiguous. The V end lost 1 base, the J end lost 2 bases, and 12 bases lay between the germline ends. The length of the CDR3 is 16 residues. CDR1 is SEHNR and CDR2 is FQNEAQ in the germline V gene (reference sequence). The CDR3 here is CASSLVPAGPYNEQFF. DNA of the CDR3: TGTGCCAGCAGCTTAGTTCCGGCAGGTCCCTACAATGAGCAGTTCTTC.

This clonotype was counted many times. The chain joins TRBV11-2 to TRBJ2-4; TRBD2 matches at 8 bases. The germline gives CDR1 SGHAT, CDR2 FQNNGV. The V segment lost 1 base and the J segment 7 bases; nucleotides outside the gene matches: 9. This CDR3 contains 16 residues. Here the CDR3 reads CASSLGALREANIQYF. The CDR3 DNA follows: TGTGCCAGCAGCTTAGGAGCGTTGCGGGAGGCGAACATTCAGTACTTC.

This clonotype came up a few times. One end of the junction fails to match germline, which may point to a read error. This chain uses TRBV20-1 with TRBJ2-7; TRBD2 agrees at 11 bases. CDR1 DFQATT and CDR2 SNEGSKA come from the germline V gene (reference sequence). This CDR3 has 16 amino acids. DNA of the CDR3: TGCAGTGCTAGAGACGTCTCGGGACTAGCGGTCTACGAGCAGTATTTC. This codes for CSARDVSGLAVYEQYF.

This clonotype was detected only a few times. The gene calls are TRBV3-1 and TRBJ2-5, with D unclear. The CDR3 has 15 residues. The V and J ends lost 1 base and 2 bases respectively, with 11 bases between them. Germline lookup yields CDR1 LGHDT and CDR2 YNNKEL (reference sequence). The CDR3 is CASSQAFLGQETQYF. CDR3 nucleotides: TGTGCCAGCAGCCAAGCCTTCCTGGGGCAAGAGACCCAGTACTTC.

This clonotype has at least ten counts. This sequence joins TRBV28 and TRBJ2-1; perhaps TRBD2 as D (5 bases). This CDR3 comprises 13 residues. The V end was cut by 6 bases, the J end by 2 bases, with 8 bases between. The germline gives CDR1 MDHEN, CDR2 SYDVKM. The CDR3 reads CASSLATYNEQFF. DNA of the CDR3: TGTGCCAGCAGCCTAGCCACCTACAATGAGCAGTTCTTC.

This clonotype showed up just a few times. The DNA of the CDR3 is TGTGCCAGCAGCGTAGGTGGTTCGGGGGGCTACGAGCAGTACTTC. Its translation is CASSVGGSGGYEQYF. The V and J genes are TRBV9 and TRBJ2-7, with TRBD2 matching 7 bases. Germline CDR1 is SGDLS and CDR2 is YYNGEE. The CDR3 extends over 15 amino acids. J lost 3 bases, V lost 0 bases, and 6 bases had no gene match.

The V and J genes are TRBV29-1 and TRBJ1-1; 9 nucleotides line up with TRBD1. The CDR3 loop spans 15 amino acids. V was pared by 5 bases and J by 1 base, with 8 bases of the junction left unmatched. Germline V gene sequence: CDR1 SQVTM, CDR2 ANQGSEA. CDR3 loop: CSVPGTGRPNTEAFF. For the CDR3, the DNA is TGCAGCGTTCCAGGGACAGGGCGCCCGAACACTGAAGCTTTCTTT.

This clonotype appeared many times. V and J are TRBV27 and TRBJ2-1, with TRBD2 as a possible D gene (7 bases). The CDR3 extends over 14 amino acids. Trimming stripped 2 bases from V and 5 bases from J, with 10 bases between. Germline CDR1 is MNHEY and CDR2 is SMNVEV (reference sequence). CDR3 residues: CASSLAGANNEQFF. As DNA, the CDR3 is TGTGCCAGCAGTTTAGCGGGGGCGAACAATGAGCAGTTCTTC.

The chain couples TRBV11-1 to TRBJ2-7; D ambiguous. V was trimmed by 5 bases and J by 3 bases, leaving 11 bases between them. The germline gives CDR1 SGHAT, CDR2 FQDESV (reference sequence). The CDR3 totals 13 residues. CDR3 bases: TGTGCCAGCAGCCCCGTCTCCGTCTACGAGCAGTACTTC. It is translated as CASSPVSVYEQYF.

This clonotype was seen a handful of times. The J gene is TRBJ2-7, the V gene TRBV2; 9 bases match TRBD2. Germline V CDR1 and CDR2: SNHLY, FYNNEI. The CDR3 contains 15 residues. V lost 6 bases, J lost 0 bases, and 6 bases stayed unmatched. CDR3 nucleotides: TGTGCCAGCAGGGCCGGGACTAGCCCCTCCTACGAGCAGTACTTC. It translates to CASRAGTSPSYEQYF.

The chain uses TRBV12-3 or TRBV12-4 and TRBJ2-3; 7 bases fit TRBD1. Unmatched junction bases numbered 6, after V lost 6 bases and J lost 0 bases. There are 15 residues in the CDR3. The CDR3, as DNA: TGTGCCAGCAGGACGACAGGGAAAAGCACAGATACGCAGTATTTT. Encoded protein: CASRTTGKSTDTQYF.

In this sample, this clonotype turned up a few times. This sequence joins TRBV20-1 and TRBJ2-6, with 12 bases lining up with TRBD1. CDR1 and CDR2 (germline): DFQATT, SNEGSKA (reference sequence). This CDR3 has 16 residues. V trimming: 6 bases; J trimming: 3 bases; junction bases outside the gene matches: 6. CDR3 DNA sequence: TGCAGTGCCTGGGACAGGGGGCAAGGTGGGGCCAACGTCCTGACTTTC. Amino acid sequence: CSAWDRGQGGANVLTF.

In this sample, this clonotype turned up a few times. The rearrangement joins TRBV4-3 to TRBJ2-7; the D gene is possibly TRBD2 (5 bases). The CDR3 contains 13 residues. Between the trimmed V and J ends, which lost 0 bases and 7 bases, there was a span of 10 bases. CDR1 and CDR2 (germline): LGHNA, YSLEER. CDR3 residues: CASSQDTEREQYF. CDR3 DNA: TGCGCCAGCAGCCAAGATACGGAGCGGGAGCAGTACTTC.